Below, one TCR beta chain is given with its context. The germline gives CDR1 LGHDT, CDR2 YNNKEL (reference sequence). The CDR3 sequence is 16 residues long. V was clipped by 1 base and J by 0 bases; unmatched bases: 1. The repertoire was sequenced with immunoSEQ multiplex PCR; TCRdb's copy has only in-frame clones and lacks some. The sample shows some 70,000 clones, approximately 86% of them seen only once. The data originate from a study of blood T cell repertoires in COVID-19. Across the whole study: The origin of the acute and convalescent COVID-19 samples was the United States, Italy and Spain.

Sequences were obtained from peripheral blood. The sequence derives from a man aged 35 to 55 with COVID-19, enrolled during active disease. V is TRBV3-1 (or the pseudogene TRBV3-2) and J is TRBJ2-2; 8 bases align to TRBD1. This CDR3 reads CASSQGQGSNTGELFF. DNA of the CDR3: TGTGCCAGCAGCCAAGGACAGGGGTCGAACACCGGGGAGCTGTTTTTT.